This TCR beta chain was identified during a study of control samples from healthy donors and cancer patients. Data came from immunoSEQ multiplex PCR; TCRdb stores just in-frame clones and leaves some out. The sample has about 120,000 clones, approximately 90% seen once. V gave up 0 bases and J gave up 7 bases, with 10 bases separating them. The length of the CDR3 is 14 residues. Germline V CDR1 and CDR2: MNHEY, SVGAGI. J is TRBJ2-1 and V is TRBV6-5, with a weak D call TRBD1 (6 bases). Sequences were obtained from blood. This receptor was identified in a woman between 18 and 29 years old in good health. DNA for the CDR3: TGTGCCAGCAGTTACTCTAACAGGGTGAATGAGCAGTTCTTC. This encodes CASSYSNRVNEQFF.